The text below deals with one TCR beta chain. No cognate antigen has been identified for it. Base qualities are not at hand, and no much larger clone is one base apart. CDR1 and CDR2, looked up from the germline V gene, are SGHAT and FQNNGV. The CDR3 runs 14 residues from the cysteine to the phenylalanine. Only the CDR3 part of the read is kept: 42 bases, read in frame from the first base. Trimming takes 5 bases off V and 3 bases off J; junction bases not matched to a gene: 3. This sample is part of a study of T cell responses to AZD1222 COVID-19 vaccine (dated by TCRdb to the early 2020s). In terms of the full investigation: AZD1222 recipients with second doses at about 4 weeks or about 12 weeks were pooled, because spike-specific TCR depth and breadth did not differ between schedules. Trial participants were enrolled by age into 18-55, 56-69 and 70-plus year subgroups, with around 140, 26 and 57 TCR-sequenced participants respectively. A total of over 230 trial participants underwent TCR sequencing, of whom some 210 received two doses of AZD1222 and about 25 received two doses of the MenACWY control vaccine. Study-wide findings and limitations: Conclusions about previously exposed vaccinees were limited because only five to seven AZD1222 recipients were SARS-CoV-2 seropositive at baseline. Reportedly, close to half of the unique spike-specific TCRs recognized epitopes lying outside the regions that are mutated in the B.1.351 and B.1.1.7 variants. No day 14 peak-response samples were available, so repertoires were characterized only after the peak T cell response. CD4 TCRs associated with the vaccine covered the entire spike protein, and the dominant responses were in regions 160-218 and 743-854. In the small 56-69-year group, the increase in depth fell short of significance, most likely because of low power. Most participants were white British and females outnumbered males, and the authors suggested that clonal diversity may have been underestimated. After two AZD1222 doses, both the breadth and the depth of spike-specific TCRs were significantly higher than at day 0 and than in MenACWY recipients.

The CDR3 regions of human TCRbeta chains were analyzed by immunosequencing. As for the original processing: Repertoire TCRs were matched against a reference library of SARS-CoV-2-specific TCRs generated with the MIRA antigen-specificity platform. Breadth meant the fraction of unique TCRs that were SARS-CoV-2-associated, whereas depth meant the fraction of total T cells that were SARS-CoV-2-associated. Using the MIRA data, each spike-specific TCR was assigned both to the spike region to which the TCR was reactive and to a CD4 or CD8 class. Log10-transformed breadth and depth values were compared by one-way ANOVA with Sidak's multiple comparisons tests. TCRdb took this table from immuneACCESS and kept in-frame rearrangements with V and J called. Such tables lack part of the clones; where checked against another copy, unresolved V genes explain under half of the gap, and the rest is unexplained. From that table come the V and J calls and clone size; the DNA was used to work out D and trimming. For this sample there are 140,000 to 150,000 clones; roughly 91% appear just once. 9.1% of the sample is in the top ten clones.

The time point tag for this specimen amounts to: baseline before first vaccination. Vaccinee samples were obtained from the UK trials COV001 and COV002, which included a single-blind randomized controlled phase 2/3 trial of AZD1222 (ChAdOx1 nCoV-19) in healthy adults. Trial participant PBMC samples were collected at day 0 and day 28 after the second dose for TCRbeta chain sequencing. The chain couples TRBV11-2 to TRBJ1-4, with TRBD1 identical over 7 junction bases. This TCR was recovered from an adult in good health. This specimen was peripheral blood, taken on day 0 of AZD1222 vaccination. The nucleotide sequence reads TGTGCCAGCAGCCCCAGGGGGTCTAATGAAAAACTGTTTTTT. Its protein reads: CASSPRGSNEKLFF.